This T cell receptor (beta chain) derives from a study of T cells in localized non-small cell lung cancer. About this clone: Antigen unknown.

V dropped 3 bases and J dropped 7; count of bases not matched to a gene: 9. The CDR3 has 14 amino acids. Germline CDR1 reads SGHRS; CDR2 reads YFSETQ. Sequencing used immunoSEQ multiplex PCR; TCRdb keeps in-frame clones, though not all of them. The sample shows some 30,000 clones, 91% of them seen only once. General observations from the study: Heterogeneity is still possible, as just one tumor region was sequenced. A median of 57 clones ranked among the top 100 in tumor appeared in adjacent lung.

This specimen consisted of PBMCs, obtained before any cancer treatment. This rearrangement joins TRBV5-1 to TRBJ2-7; 8 nucleotides align to TRBD2. This TCR derives from a man aged 35 to 70 with stage II lung adenocarcinoma. The CDR3 nucleotides are TGCGCCAGCAGCTGGGGAGCGGGAGTGAATGAGCAGTACTTC. It translates to CASSWGAGVNEQYF.